One and the same sample provided the 26 T cell receptor beta chains below, sequenced in a study of T cell responses to AZD1222 COVID-19 vaccine. Assay: immunoSEQ multiplex PCR; the TCRdb copy retains only in-frame clones and omits some. The sample contains 97,000 or so clones, 86% of which appear only once. This specimen was peripheral blood, taken on day 0 of AZD1222 vaccination. Receptor source: an adult in good health.

The rearrangement links TRBV12-3 or TRBV12-4 to TRBJ1-1; D call uncertain. The CDR3 runs to 11 residues. Between the trimmed V and J ends, which lost 4 bases and 8 bases, there was a span of 8 bases. The CDR3 loop reads CASSYGWEAFF. CDR3 DNA sequence: TGTGCCAGCAGTTACGGCTGGGAAGCTTTCTTT.

The chain employs TRBV2 and TRBJ2-1; 15 nucleotides line up with TRBD2. The CDR3 contains 17 residues. The germline V gene has CDR1 SNHLY and CDR2 FYNNEI. V was pared by 10 bases and J by 4 bases, with 11 bases of the junction left unmatched. The CDR3 coding sequence is TGTGCCACGCAAAGGACTAGCGGGAGGGGATTTTACAATGAGCAGTTCTTC. Encoded protein: CATQRTSGRGFYNEQFF. Variable domain in full (rest from reference TRBV2 and TRBJ2-1): EPEVTQTPSHQVTQMGQEVILRCVPISNHLYFYWYRQILGQKVEFLVSFYNNEISEKSEIFDDQFSVERPDGSNFTLKIRSTKLEDSAMYFCATQRTSGRGFYNEQFFGPGTRLTVL.

The CDR3 DNA follows: TGTGCCATCGGGGGACAGGGCACAGATACGCAGTATTTT. It specifies CAIGGQGTDTQYF. V gene TRBV10-3 combines with J gene TRBJ2-3; 8 bases agree with TRBD1. CDR1 is ENHRY and CDR2 is SYGVKD in the germline V gene. J lost 1 base, V lost 8 bases, and 2 bases had no gene match. This CDR3 comprises 13 residues.

V usage is TRBV11-3 and J usage is TRBJ2-3; D uncertain. This CDR3 has 14 residues. V gave up 5 bases and J gave up 0 bases, with 9 bases separating them. Germline CDR1 reads SGHNT; CDR2 reads YENEEA. CDR3 residues: CASSQRRSTDTQYF. CDR3 in DNA: TGTGCCAGCAGCCAGAGACGAAGCACAGATACGCAGTATTTT.

The chain links TRBV5-6 to TRBJ2-7; 7 bases line up with TRBD2. The J segment lost 4 bases and the V segment lost 0 bases, leaving 4 bases of the junction unmatched. Per germline, CDR1 SGHDT and CDR2 YYEEEE. This CDR3 is built from 14 residues. CDR3 sequence (DNA): TGTGCCAGCAGCTTGGGGCGGGGGAATTACGAGCAGTACTTC. Its translation is CASSLGRGNYEQYF.

The rearrangement joins TRBV2 to TRBJ1-2; D is ambiguous. CDR3 length: 13 amino acids. Germline V CDR1 and CDR2: SNHLY, FYNNEI. Trimming stripped 3 bases from V and 8 bases from J, with 13 bases between. The CDR3 spells CASSEGPRRGYTF. CDR3 in DNA: TGTGCCAGCAGTGAGGGCCCAAGGCGCGGCTACACCTTC.

The chain combines TRBV19 with TRBJ2-1; 14 bases line up with TRBD2. CDR1 and CDR2 (germline): LNHDA, SQIVND (reference sequence). J was trimmed by 8 bases and V by 4 bases; bases with no gene match: 13. This CDR3 spans 18 amino acids. Here the CDR3 DNA reads TGTGCCAGTAGTACCCGGGGTCCCCGACTAGCGGGAGGGCATGAGCAGTTCTTC. It specifies CASSTRGPRLAGGHEQFF.

The rearrangement joins TRBV28 to TRBJ2-6, with 9 bases fitting TRBD1. V shed 6 bases and J 8 bases; nucleotides not matched to a gene: 8. Germline CDR1 and CDR2: MDHEN and SYDVKM. The CDR3 runs to 15 residues. The CDR3 is CASRKPGQGTNVLTF. CDR3 coding DNA: TGTGCCAGCAGAAAGCCGGGACAGGGCACCAACGTCCTGACTTTC.

CDR3 in amino acids: CAWSDDRVYEKLFF. The CDR3 DNA reads TGTGCCTGGAGCGACGACAGGGTCTATGAAAAACTGTTTTTT. The chain joins TRBV30 to TRBJ1-4; 7 bases agree with TRBD1. V shed 3 bases, J shed 6 bases, and the junction held 7 bases outside the gene matches. The CDR3 runs to 14 residues. Germline CDR1 and CDR2: GTSNPN and SVGIG (reference sequence).

CDR3 DNA: TGCAGCGTTGGAAGGGGCTACGAGCAGTACTTC. The encoded protein is CSVGRGYEQYF. The chain has TRBV29-1 and TRBJ2-7, with D possibly matching TRBD1 (5 bases). The CDR3 loop spans 11 amino acids. The ends were cut back, 4 bases at V and 3 bases at J, with 7 bases in the middle. CDR1 is SQVTM and CDR2 is ANQGSEA in the germline V gene.

The rearrangement uses TRBV2 and TRBJ1-5; unclear D gene. In germline, CDR1 is SNHLY, CDR2 FYNNEI. Trimming took 0 bases from V and 5 from J, leaving 8 bases between them. The CDR3 length is 14 residues. The CDR3 sequence: CASSEAWGYQPQHF. CDR3 coding DNA: TGTGCCAGCAGTGAAGCTTGGGGTTATCAGCCCCAGCATTTT.

This chain joins TRBV30 and TRBJ1-3; 9 nucleotides match TRBD1. CDR3 length equals 15 residues. The J segment lost 2 bases and the V segment lost 5 bases, leaving 7 bases of the junction unmatched. Looked up from germline, CDR1 is GTSNPN and CDR2 is SVGIG (reference sequence). Here the CDR3 reads CAWAGTGRTGNTIYF. CDR3 coding DNA: TGTGCCTGGGCCGGGACAGGGAGGACTGGAAACACCATATATTTT.

The rearrangement uses TRBV18 and TRBJ1-4, with D tentatively TRBD1 (5 bases). Germline-derived CDR1 and CDR2 are KGHSH and LQKENI. The CDR3 runs to 16 residues. V was shortened by 2 bases and J by 8 bases, with 18 bases between the two germline ends. This CDR3 is CASSPSGDSRGEKLFF. CDR3 bases: TGTGCCAGCTCACCATCGGGAGACAGCCGTGGGGAAAAACTGTTTTTT.

In DNA form, the CDR3 reads TGTGCCACCAGCACGGGACAGGGGCTCCTGAACACCATATATTTT. It specifies CATSTGQGLLNTIYF. This chain links TRBV15 with TRBJ1-3; 10 nucleotides align to TRBD1. V lost 4 bases and J lost 7; bases outside the gene matches: 7. The CDR3 spans 15 residues. CDR1 and CDR2 from the germline V gene are LNHNV and YYDKDF (reference sequence).

By its share, this clone is medium-sized. This rearrangement joins TRBV28 to TRBJ2-1, with D possibly TRBD1 on 6 matching bases. This CDR3 region has 16 residues. Trimming cost V 1 base and J 5 bases, with 15 bases left between them. Germline lookup yields CDR1 MDHEN and CDR2 SYDVKM. The CDR3 sequence: CASSLFGQGSHNEQFF. In DNA, the CDR3 is TGTGCCAGCAGTTTATTCGGCCAGGGGAGCCACAATGAGCAGTTCTTC.

The chain uses TRBV9 and TRBJ2-1, with TRBD2 matching 10 bases. CDR1 and CDR2 from the germline V gene are SGDLS and YYNGEE. This CDR3 is built from 15 residues. Trimming removed 3 bases from V and 9 bases from J; junction bases left unmatched: 9. This CDR3 is CASSEDPGLASEQFF. As DNA, the CDR3 is TGTGCCAGCAGCGAAGATCCGGGACTAGCGAGTGAGCAGTTCTTC.

The V gene is TRBV5-6, the J gene TRBJ2-7; TRBD2 is a possible D gene (6 bases). This CDR3 spans 12 amino acids. V lost 3 bases, J lost 4 bases, and 8 bases lay in between. Germline-derived CDR1 and CDR2 are SGHDT and YYEEEE. CDR3 nucleotides: TGTGCCAGCAGCTGGCGGGGATACGAGCAGTACTTC. This encodes CASSWRGYEQYF.

This CDR3 reads CASSLSTGVGTGELFF. The CDR3, as DNA: TGTGCCAGCAGTTTATCAACGGGAGTGGGAACCGGGGAGCTGTTTTTT. The chain employs TRBV27 and TRBJ2-2, with D maybe TRBD2 (6 bases). The CDR3 loop spans 16 amino acids. CDR1 and CDR2 from the germline V gene are MNHEY and SMNVEV (reference sequence). V was pared by 0 bases and J by 5 bases, with 13 bases between.

This chain links TRBV7-2 with TRBJ1-2; D is possibly TRBD1 (6 bases). Germline V lookup: CDR1 SGHTA, CDR2 FQGNSA. This CDR3 contains 13 residues. Trimming pared 5 bases from V and 5 bases from J, leaving 12 bases between. The CDR3 region is CASSNRVVYGYTF. Written as DNA, the CDR3 is TGTGCCAGCAGCAACAGGGTTGTTTATGGCTACACCTTC. Full variable domain (rest looked up from reference TRBV7-2 and TRBJ1-2): GAGVSQSPSNKVTEKGKDVELRCDPISGHTALYWYRQSLGQGLEFLIYFQGNSAPDKSGLPSDRFSAERTGGSVSTLTIQRTQQEDSAVYLCASSNRVVYGYTFGSGTRLTVV.

DNA of the CDR3: TGTGCCAGCAGCACCAGAGACAGCGGAGTCACTGAAGCTTTCTTT. Protein product: CASSTRDSGVTEAFF. This chain joins TRBV9 and TRBJ1-1; D possibly corresponds to TRBD1 (5 bases). Germline V gives CDR1 SGDLS, CDR2 YYNGEE. Trimming took 4 bases from V and 4 from J, leaving 17 bases between them. The CDR3 spans 15 residues.

This sequence joins TRBV2 and TRBJ1-3; 9 positions agree with TRBD1. CDR1 SNHLY and CDR2 FYNNEI come from the germline V gene. Trimming cost V 4 bases and J 4 bases; bases outside gene matches: 2. CDR3 size: 14 residues. CDR3 sequence (DNA): TGTGCCAGCAGTGGGACAGGGGTAGGAAACACCATATATTTT. Translated, it gives CASSGTGVGNTIYF.

This chain connects TRBV2 to TRBJ1-4; maybe TRBD1 (5 bases). Germline CDR1 SNHLY, CDR2 FYNNEI. Trimming stripped 6 bases from V and 8 bases from J, with 19 bases between. This CDR3 comprises 15 residues. CDR3 coding DNA: TGTGCCAGCAGCTATGTCCGGGACTCCGAGGAAAAACTGTTTTTT. Protein sequence: CASSYVRDSEEKLFF.

The V and J genes are TRBV24-1 and TRBJ2-7; TRBD1 might be the D (5 bases). CDR1 KGHDR and CDR2 SFDVKD come from the germline V gene. The CDR3 extends over 17 amino acids. V lost 6 bases and J lost 4, with 24 bases in between. The CDR3, as DNA: TGTGCCACCAGTCCCCGCCTCAGGGTACCCAAACTTTACGAGCAGTACTTC. Residues: CATSPRLRVPKLYEQYF.

About this clone: This same CDR3 is encoded by further DNA sequences in the sample. The chain carries TRBV5-6 and TRBJ2-7, with D unresolved. There are 12 residues in the CDR3. Germline-derived CDR1 and CDR2 are SGHDT and YYEEEE. V was cut by 7 bases and J by 0 bases, with 8 bases left in between. As DNA, the CDR3 is TGTGCCAGCTCCCGAGGCTCCTACGAGCAGTACTTC. Protein sequence: CASSRGSYEQYF. The variable domain in full, with the rest retrieved from reference TRBV5-6 and TRBJ2-7, is DAGVTQSPTHLIKTRGQQVTLRCSPKSGHDTVSWYQQALGQGPQFIFQYYEEEERQRGNFPDRFSGHQFPNYSSELNVNALLLGDSALYLCASSRGSYEQYFGPGTRLTVT.

This clone was seen once. This chain joins TRBV9 and TRBJ2-5; 9 bases map to TRBD1. V shed 2 bases, J shed 4 bases, and the junction held 12 bases outside the gene matches. The germline V gene encodes CDR1 SGDLS and CDR2 YYNGEE. The CDR3 runs to 17 residues. The CDR3 region has the DNA TGTGCCAGCAGCGTTGCCCCTTTGGACAGGGGTGGAGAGACCCAGTACTTC. Amino acid sequence: CASSVAPLDRGGETQYF.

The chain carries TRBV5-4 and TRBJ2-7; TRBD2 might be the D (6 bases). The CDR3 consists of 13 residues. CDR1 is SGHNT and CDR2 is YYREEE in the germline V gene (reference sequence). Trimming removed 4 bases from V and 1 base from J, with 9 bases in between. DNA of the CDR3: TGTGCCAGCAGCCCGGGACTTTCCTACGAGCAGTACTTC. Encoded protein: CASSPGLSYEQYF.